This T cell receptor (beta chain) was captured by sequencing in a study of shared clonotypes between healthy human individuals. As concerns this clone: The antigen remains undetermined.

A deep-level run was used for the assay. The method was immunoSEQ multiplex PCR; TCRdb's version includes in-frame clones alone and lacks a portion of them. The table lists about 2.4 million clones, 93% of them singletons. Whole-study findings and limits: Among a handful of donors, around 5% of naive CD4 clonotypes were found in common.

The CDR3 length is 16 residues. Per the germline V gene, CDR1 is SGHNT and CDR2 is YYREEE (reference sequence). Trimming cost V 4 bases and J 5 bases; bases outside gene matches: 3. The material sequenced was naive CD4+ T cells from PBMCs. The subset denotes: CD45RA+ positively selected. This TCR was recovered from a man between 18 and 29 years old in good health. Some clones in this sample may be carry-over from other donors' samples. The chain links TRBV5-4 to TRBJ2-2; 15 bases agree with TRBD2. CDR3 sequence (DNA): TGTGCCAGCAGCCCGGGACTAGCGGGAGGTACCGGGGAGCTGTTTTTT. It specifies CASSPGLAGGTGELFF.